The sequence of this T cell receptor (beta chain) was determined in a study of T-cell reconstitution after alpha-beta-depleted transplantation in children. Preparation of the TCRbeta library involved a method that used unique molecular identifiers. Via MiXCR, TCRdb re-called the PCR reads, giving one row per CDR3 protein. The sample includes more than 150,000 distinct CDR3 sequences, less than 15% of them seen just once. The CDR3 consists of 15 residues. Germline CDR1 SGHAT, CDR2 FQDESV (reference sequence). As for this clonotype: Germline and junction disagree at one end, which may indicate a read error.

J is TRBJ1-1 and V is TRBV11-1, with 8 bases matching TRBD1. Sequenced here: PBMCs from the stem cell graft donor, sampled from the stem cell graft. This receptor was taken from a human donor who donated a stem cell graft to a child with acute lymphoblastic leukemia. CDR3 sequence: CAISRPGTGNTEAFF. CDR3 DNA: TGTGCCATCAGCCGACCCGGGACAGGGAACACTGAAGCTTTCTTT.